Following are 6 T cell receptor beta chains from one sample sequenced in a study of T-cell memory formation after mild COVID-19. Each CDR3 protein gets one entry after TCRdb re-called the 5' RACE reads with MiXCR. The repertoire includes about 310,000 distinct CDR3 sequences, approximately 19% of them detected once, and under 25% sits in the top ten. Sequenced: PBMCs or a T cell subset sorted from them (not recorded which). The receptors come from a man aged 18 to 29 who had mild COVID-19 (a few samples of this study predate the infection). Cell type and time point are not known.

The genes are TRBV25-1 and TRBJ2-7; D might be TRBD1 or TRBD2, each matching 5 bases. The germline V and J ends were trimmed by 6 bases and 3 bases, with 12 bases remaining between them. The CDR3 length is 13 residues. The germline V gene has CDR1 MGHDK and CDR2 SYGVNS. DNA of the CDR3: TGTGCCAGCAGCGCGAGGGGTAGCTACGAGCAGTACTTC. Translation: CASSARGSYEQYF.

V usage is TRBV7-9 and J usage is TRBJ1-2; 8 bases agree with TRBD1. The germline gives CDR1 SEHNR, CDR2 FQNEAQ (reference sequence). This CDR3 comprises 16 residues. The V gene end was trimmed by 4 bases and the J gene end by 4 bases; junction bases not matched to a gene: 11. CDR3 sequence (DNA): TGTGCCAGCAGCTCCGGACAGGGTCTTTTGGTCTATGGCTACACCTTC. Its translation: CASSSGQGLLVYGYTF. Looking up the rest from reference TRBV7-9 and TRBJ1-2 gives the full variable domain: DTGVSQNPRHKITKRGQNVTFRCDPISEHNRLYWYRQTLGQGPEFLTYFQNEAQLEKSRLLSDRFSAERPKGSFSTLEIQRTEQGDSAMYLCASSSGQGLLVYGYTFGSGTRLTVV.

This clonotype was counted a few times. This chain links TRBV29-1 with TRBJ1-1; no reliable D call. Deletions cut 4 bases from V and 1 base from J, with 4 bases between. CDR1 is SQVTM, CDR2 ANQGSEA, per germline. The CDR3 is 11 amino acids. The CDR3 here is CSVVENTEAFF. In DNA, the CDR3 is TGCAGCGTTGTGGAGAACACTGAAGCTTTCTTT.

This clonotype was seen a handful of times. The rearrangement joins TRBV6-5 to TRBJ2-6; possible D gene TRBD2, 5 bases. V was shortened by 0 bases and J by 0 bases, with 12 bases between the two germline ends. CDR3 length equals 18 residues. Germline CDR1 and CDR2: MNHEY and SVGAGI. The CDR3 bases are TGTGCCAGCAGTTACTCGAGCGGCAGAAGCTCTGGGGCCAACGTCCTGACTTTC. This sequence encodes CASSYSSGRSSGANVLTF.

The J gene is TRBJ1-2, the V gene TRBV4-1, with D hard to call. The length of the CDR3 is 14 residues. The germline V gene encodes CDR1 MGHRA and CDR2 YSYEKL. V was shortened by 1 base and J by 2 bases, with 8 bases between the two germline ends. The CDR3 is CASSQGRANYGYTF. DNA of the CDR3: TGCGCCAGCAGCCAAGGAAGAGCGAACTATGGCTACACCTTC.

In its sample, this clonotype was seen a few times. V gene TRBV12-3 or TRBV12-4 combines with J gene TRBJ1-2; D possibly corresponds to TRBD1 (5 bases). V lost 6 bases and J 2 bases, leaving 22 bases between the germline ends. The CDR3 has 17 amino acids. The CDR3 loop reads CASSPILGASDNYGYTF. CDR3 DNA: TGTGCCAGCAGCCCCATATTAGGGGCGAGTGACAACTATGGCTACACCTTC.